These T cell receptor beta chains were read from a single sample in a study of cytomegalovirus exposure and HLA in healthy donors. Clones were read by immunoSEQ multiplex PCR, and TCRdb kept only the in-frame ones, dropping some. The repertoire consists of about 170,000 clones, with approximately 72% occurring once and the leading ten covering over 2%. The material sequenced was PBMCs. These receptors originate from a female donor in good health and CMV-seronegative. CDR3s include the opening cysteine and the closing phenylalanine or tryptophan. A D gene is named only where the DNA matches it firmly. The size entry is marked missing in some rows and otherwise reads once, few, many or a size class.

TGTGCCAGCAGCAAAGGAGCGGGGTGGGCTGCCGAGCAGTACTTC	CASSKGAGWAAEQYF	NA	once	TRBV21-1	TRBJ2-7
TGTGCCTGTAAAGGAGGGTCTTTACTTGAAGCTTTCTTT	CACKGGSLLEAFF	NA	NA	TRBV30	TRBJ1-1
TGTGCCAGCAGTTCTCCCGTGGAGACCTCCTACAATGAGCAGTTCTTC	CASSSPVETSYNEQFF	NA	NA	TRBV7-6	TRBJ2-1
TGTGCCAGCAAGAGACAGGGGGAGGGTTCACCCCTCCACTTT	CASKRQGEGSPLHF	TRBD1	NA	TRBV6-5	TRBJ1-6
TGCGCCAGCAGCTCCCAAGGACAGGGAGAAACTGAAGCTTTCTTT	CASSSQGQGETEAFF	TRBD1	NA	TRBV5-1	TRBJ1-1
TGCAGCGCCGGGACAGGGGAGTACGAGCAGTACTTC	CSAGTGEYEQYF	TRBD1	NA	TRBV29-1	TRBJ2-7
TGTGCCAGCAGCCGGGACAGGGCAGCTAACTATGGCTACACCTTC	CASSRDRAANYGYTF	TRBD1	NA	TRBV6-5	TRBJ1-2
TGCGCCAGCAGCCCGGACAGGGGGGGAAACACCATATATTTT	CASSPDRGGNTIYF	TRBD1	NA	TRBV4-1	TRBJ1-3
TGTGCCAGTACCCAATTCAGCGGGGGGGAGACCCAGTACTTC	CASTQFSGGETQYF	TRBD2	NA	TRBV19	TRBJ2-5
TGTGCCAGCAGAGCCCCGGGCTCTGGAAACACCATATATTTT	CASRAPGSGNTIYF	NA	NA	TRBV6-5	TRBJ1-3
TGTGCCAGCAGATCGACAGGGCTGAACACCGGGGAGCTGTTTTTT	CASRSTGLNTGELFF	TRBD1	NA	TRBV5-4	TRBJ2-2
TGTGCCAGCAGCTTGGTTGGTGGGAGCTCCTACGAGCAGTACTTC	CASSLVGGSSYEQYF	NA	NA	TRBV5-8	TRBJ2-7
TGTGCCAGCAGCACCAGGGTAGAGGGGGCCAACGTCCTGACTTTC	CASSTRVEGANVLTF	NA	NA	TRBV5-4	TRBJ2-6
TGTGCCAGCAGCCAGGGGGCGGCTCAGCCCCAGCATTTT	CASSQGAAQPQHF	TRBD1	NA	TRBV2	TRBJ1-5
TGTGCCAGCAGTGTAGAACAGGGAGGGACTGAAGCTTTCTTT	CASSVEQGGTEAFF	NA	NA	TRBV6-1	TRBJ1-1
TGTGCCAGCAGGCTCCTAGGGGGCTATTCACCCCTCCACTTT	CASRLLGGYSPLHF	TRBD1	NA	TRBV6-1	TRBJ1-6
TGTGCCAGCAGCCCGGGGGGACTAGTCTCCTACAATGAGCAGTTCTTC	CASSPGGLVSYNEQFF	TRBD2	NA	TRBV5-4	TRBJ2-1
TGCGCCAGCAGGGCGGGAGGGAACACCGGGGAGCTGTTTTTT	CASRAGGNTGELFF	TRBD2	NA	TRBV10-2	TRBJ2-2
TGTGCCTGGAGTGTAGGAGGGCAGCCCCAGCATTTT	CAWSVGGQPQHF	NA	NA	TRBV30	TRBJ1-5
TGTGCCAGCAGGGGGCCCCTGAAGACTTCACCCCTCCACTTT	CASRGPLKTSPLHF	NA	NA	TRBV6-5	TRBJ1-6
TGTGCCAGCAGCTTGGACAGGGGGCAAGCTTTCTTT	CASSLDRGQAFF	TRBD1	NA	TRBV5-4	TRBJ1-1
TGCAGCGTTGAGGATTCGCCCGGGACAGGGGTGGTAGGATTT	CSVEDSPGTGVVGF	TRBD1	NA	TRBV29-1	TRBJ1-1
TGTGCCAGTAGTATCGCGGGGGGCGAGTCCTACGAGCAGTACTTC	CASSIAGGESYEQYF	TRBD2	few	TRBV19	TRBJ2-7
TGCGCCATCCTGACTAGCGGGGCCGGGGAGCTGTTTTTT	CAILTSGAGELFF	TRBD2	once	TRBV10-2	TRBJ2-2
TGTGCCAGCAGTGAAACACAAAACACCATATATTTT	CASSETQNTIYF	NA	once	TRBV2	TRBJ1-3
TGTGCCACCCATCAACCGGGACAGGGATCCGATACGCAGTATTTT	CATHQPGQGSDTQYF	TRBD1	NA	TRBV5-4	TRBJ2-3
TGTGCCAGCAGTTTTCCCGGGAGGGGAGCTTTCTTT	CASSFPGRGAFF	NA	NA	TRBV28	TRBJ1-1
TGTGCCAGCAGGTACCGGGACAGGGGGCCTTACGAGCAGTACTTC	CASRYRDRGPYEQYF	TRBD1	few	TRBV6-5	TRBJ2-7
TGTGCCAGCAGCTTAGCAGACACCTCCTACGAGCAGTACTTC	CASSLADTSYEQYF	NA	NA	TRBV7-9	TRBJ2-7
TGCGCCAGCAGCTTAGAAGGGGTACCAAATGAGCAGTTCTTC	CASSLEGVPNEQFF	NA	NA	TRBV5-1	TRBJ2-1
TGCGCCAGCAGCCACGGGATAGGACAGCAAGAGACCCAGTACTTC	CASSHGIGQQETQYF	NA	few	TRBV4-1	TRBJ2-5
TGTGCCAGCAGCTGGGGCTACGGCAGCGCAGATACGCAGTATTTT	CASSWGYGSADTQYF	NA	NA	TRBV5-4	TRBJ2-3
TGTGCCAGCAGCTTAGGTGTCCCGGGTGCTGTCAATCAGCCCCAGCATTTT	CASSLGVPGAVNQPQHF	NA	NA	TRBV7-8	TRBJ1-5
TGTGCCACCGGACAGGGATGGGCCGAGCAGTACTTC	CATGQGWAEQYF	TRBD1	NA	TRBV15	TRBJ2-7
TGTGCCACCAGCAGAGGGGACAGGGGCGCTGAAGCTTTCTTT	CATSRGDRGAEAFF	TRBD1	NA	TRBV15	TRBJ1-1
TGTGCCAGCAGCAACCCGACTGAAGCTTTCTTT	CASSNPTEAFF	NA	NA	TRBV21-1	TRBJ1-1
TGCGCCAGCAGCTTCGGACAGGGGGTAGATACGCAGTATTTT	CASSFGQGVDTQYF	TRBD1	NA	TRBV5-1	TRBJ2-3
TGTGCCAGCAGCGCGGAGGGGGCTGGCGGGGAGCTGTTTTTT	CASSAEGAGGELFF	NA	NA	TRBV9	TRBJ2-2
TGTGCCAGCACTTCAGGGGGAGGCACCATATATTTT	CASTSGGGTIYF	TRBD1	few	TRBV7-9	TRBJ1-3
TGTGCCAGCAGCTCAGGGGCTTACAGGGAGGGCGAGCAGTACTTC	CASSSGAYREGEQYF	NA	NA	TRBV7-2	TRBJ2-7
TGTGCCAGCAGGGGACAGGGTGGGAATGAGCAGTTCTTC	CASRGQGGNEQFF	TRBD1	NA	TRBV6-1	TRBJ2-1
TGTGCCAGCAGCCCGGACAGGGGTCCCTATGGCTACACCTTC	CASSPDRGPYGYTF	TRBD1	NA	TRBV5-5	TRBJ1-2
TGTGCCAGCAGTTCAAGTTGGACAGGGTTCCAAGAGACCCAGTACTTC	CASSSSWTGFQETQYF	TRBD1	NA	TRBV27	TRBJ2-5
TGCGCCAGCAGCTACACAAGAAACACTGAAGCTTTCTTT	CASSYTRNTEAFF	NA	NA	TRBV5-1	TRBJ1-1
TGTGCCAGCAGTTCGACCGGACAGGGAGTGAGGGGCTACACCTTC	CASSSTGQGVRGYTF	TRBD1	NA	TRBV6-5	TRBJ1-2
TGTGCCAGCAGCCCCCGTGGTAGCGGGAGCAATGAGCAGTTCTTC	CASSPRGSGSNEQFF	TRBD2	NA	TRBV7-9	TRBJ2-1
TGTGCCAGTAGAAGGGGACAGGGCGGCAATCAGCCCCAGCATTTT	CASRRGQGGNQPQHF	TRBD1	NA	TRBV19	TRBJ1-5
TGCGCCAGCAGCTTGGATACAGCCACTGAAGCTTTCTTT	CASSLDTATEAFF	NA	NA	TRBV5-1	TRBJ1-1
TGCGCCAGCAGCGCCCTTCAGAGCGGGGGGCCCACAGATACGCAGTATTTT	CASSALQSGGPTDTQYF	TRBD2	few	TRBV5-1	TRBJ2-3
TGTGCCAGCAGGGAGAGCGGGGGGGCCTGGAATGAGCAGTTCTTC	CASRESGGAWNEQFF	TRBD2	NA	TRBV2	TRBJ2-1
TGCGCCAGCAGGGACACTTCAGGGTTCGGCTCTGGAAACACCATATATTTT	CASRDTSGFGSGNTIYF	NA	once	TRBV10-2	TRBJ1-3
TGCGCCAGCAGCTCGGGACAGGGGGCGAGAGGCTACACCTTC	CASSSGQGARGYTF	TRBD1	NA	TRBV5-1	TRBJ1-2
TGTGCCAGCAGTGAATACCCGGACAGGGGCACTGAAGCTTTCTTT	CASSEYPDRGTEAFF	TRBD1	NA	TRBV25-1	TRBJ1-1
TGCGCCAGCAGCCCCGTAGGTGGGGGGTCCTACGAGCAGTACTTC	CASSPVGGGSYEQYF	NA	NA	TRBV5-1	TRBJ2-7
TGTGCCAGCAGCTTGGCCGGGGGGACCATATATTTT	CASSLAGGTIYF	NA	NA	TRBV11-2	TRBJ1-3
TGTGCCAGCAGTGAGGAGACAGCTAGCAATCAGCCCCAGCATTTT	CASSEETASNQPQHF	NA	NA	TRBV2	TRBJ1-5
TGCGCCAGCAGCTTGGCGGGACTAGCGGGAGTGGAGCAGCAGTTCTTC	CASSLAGLAGVEQQFF	TRBD2	few	TRBV5-1	TRBJ2-1
TGTGCCAGCAGTGGGGAGACTCAAGGGTACACCATATATTTT	CASSGETQGYTIYF	NA	once	TRBV28	TRBJ1-3
TGTGCCAGCAGTTTATTATCGGGAGCACAGGGGGCCCGAGGCGGGGAGCTGTTTTTT	CASSLLSGAQGARGGELFF	TRBD1	few	TRBV27	TRBJ2-2
TGTGCCTGGAGTCGCGCCATTCCCGATACGCAGTATTTT	CAWSRAIPDTQYF	NA	NA	TRBV30	TRBJ2-3